This passage covers 3 T cell receptor beta chains from one sample sequenced in a study of blood T cell repertoires in COVID-19. The protocol was immunoSEQ multiplex PCR, while the TCRdb copy is restricted to in-frame clones and leaves out a portion. This table has approximately 25,000 clones, nearly 90% appearing once. Sample: peripheral blood. The receptors were gathered from a woman between 55 and 75 years old with active COVID-19.

The chain is built from TRBV5-1 and TRBJ2-1; TRBD2 aligns across 10 bases. The V segment lost 4 bases and the J segment 8 bases; nucleotides outside the gene matches: 15. The CDR3 has 17 residues. The germline CDR1 and CDR2 sequences are SGHRS and YFSETQ. The CDR3 DNA reads as TGCGCCAGCAGCCCCGCGGGTAGCGGGAGGATTGTGCATGAGCAGTTCTTC. Protein sequence: CASSPAGSGRIVHEQFF. Together with reference TRBV5-1 and TRBJ2-1, the CDR3 gives the full variable domain: KAGVTQTPRYLIKTRGQQVTLSCSPISGHRSVSWYQQTPGQGLQFLFEYFSETQRNKGNFPGRFSGRQFSNSRSEMNVSTLELGDSALYLCASSPAGSGRIVHEQFFGPGTRLTVL.

The V call is TRBV7-9, the J call TRBJ2-1; 8 bases are a match to TRBD2. CDR3 length: 16 residues. Germline V gene sequence: CDR1 SEHNR, CDR2 FQNEAQ (reference sequence). J gave up 5 bases and V 7 bases, and 13 bases lay outside the gene matches. The CDR3 sequence is CASTHSAGEGHNEQFF. CDR3 bases: TGTGCCAGCACACATTCAGCGGGAGAAGGCCACAATGAGCAGTTCTTC. Full variable domain (missing parts from reference TRBV7-9 and TRBJ2-1): DTGVSQNPRHKITKRGQNVTFRCDPISEHNRLYWYRQTLGQGPEFLTYFQNEAQLEKSRLLSDRFSAERPKGSFSTLEIQRTEQGDSAMYLCASTHSAGEGHNEQFFGPGTRLTVL.

This chain links TRBV5-6 with TRBJ1-2; 9 nucleotides agree with TRBD1. Losses at the gene ends were 2 bases for V and 4 bases for J; bases not matched to a gene: 3. Germline V gene sequence: CDR1 SGHDT, CDR2 YYEEEE. The CDR3 covers 14 residues. The CDR3 here is CASSFLTGGYGYTF. The DNA of the CDR3 is TGTGCCAGCAGCTTCCTGACAGGGGGCTATGGCTACACCTTC.